This TCR beta chain originates from a study of T cells in Graves' hyperthyroidism and ophthalmopathy. Regarding the study as a whole: Ophthalmopathy could be told apart from stable hyperthyroidism with a 13 V-J model.

This clonotype was recorded at least ten times. What it binds is not known. RNA transcripts provided the source from which TCR beta CDR3 regions were amplified. HTBI primers were the set used in a first-round RT-PCR of the TCR CDR3. TCRdb re-called the multiplex PCR reads with MiXCR, one entry per CDR3 protein. Here the sample spans 480,000 or so distinct CDR3 sequences, approximately 15% being singletons. Clinical symptoms, serum thyroxine, TRAb, thyroid ultrasound and orbital computed tomography established diagnosis. Each 10 ml fresh peripheral blood draw supplied the PBMCs. The CDR3 length is 15 residues. Trimming left V 2 bases short and J 4 bases short, with 14 bases between.

The TCR originated in a woman younger than 35 with Graves' hyperthyroidism. Sequencing was done on a sample of blood. The chain combines TRBV12-3 or TRBV12-4 with TRBJ1-1; D is uncertain. The CDR3 DNA sequence: TGTGCCAGCAGTTTATTGAGTATTGGGTCCACTGAAGCTTTCTTT. Its protein is CASSLLSIGSTEAFF.